This paragraph reports one TCR beta chain. Its antigen is undetermined. The PCR was carried out with 60 Vbeta primers and 13 Jbeta primers. Here immunoSEQ multiplex PCR was the method, and the copy in TCRdb shows in-frame clones only, minus some. The table has about 110,000 clones, over 70% seen once. CDR3 length equals 15 residues. The V segment lost 2 bases and the J segment 2 bases; nucleotides outside the gene matches: 3. Germline V CDR1 and CDR2: MNHEY, SVGAGI. The data originate from a study of cytomegalovirus exposure and HLA in healthy donors. About the study: Researchers found that approximately 85% of 350 to 500 genotyped donors fell within the Caucasian-associated ancestry cluster.

Notes on the study in general: It was approximately 150 TCR beta chains that were listed as cytomegalovirus-associated. Roughly uniform depth of sequencing across donors was assumed in presence/absence analyses. Researchers left out some V segments, among them TRBV6-2 and TRBV6-3, as indistinguishable.

The source of this sequence is a female donor in good health and CMV-seronegative. Sequenced input: PBMCs. V usage is TRBV6-5 and J usage is TRBJ2-5; 9 positions agree with TRBD2. The DNA for the CDR3 is TGTGCCAGCAGTTACCTAGCGGGAAAACAAGAGACCCAGTACTTC. Encoded protein: CASSYLAGKQETQYF.